This TCR beta chain originates from a study of blood T cells in healthy people across ages. The CDR3 extends over 16 amino acids. Germline V gene data show CDR1 as SGHVS and CDR2 as FQNEAQ. V lost 1 base and J 3 bases, leaving 13 bases between the germline ends. Alongside a J-beta primer mix, a sample-barcoded 5' primer served in a second PCR lasting about 7 to 11 cycles. Each CDR3 protein is one row after TCRdb ran MiXCR on the 5' RACE reads. This sample yields around 1,100,000 distinct CDR3 sequences, of which around two fifths are seen a single time; about an eighth belongs to the top ten. Sample: blood. The source of this sequence is a man between 18 and 29 years old in good health. The V call is TRBV7-8, the J call TRBJ1-5, with D possibly TRBD1 on 5 matching bases. In DNA, the CDR3 is TGTGCCAGCAGCTTAGAAGGGGCAGTTAACAATCAGCCCCAGCATTTT. Protein sequence: CASSLEGAVNNQPQHF.